The clone carrying this T cell receptor beta chain showed up many times. Its antigen is as yet unknown. cDNA was made from 500 ng RNA using alpha and beta constant primers. Each of the alpha and beta chains got its own library through chain-specific third strand synthesis with indices. From the 5' RACE reads, TCRdb called clonotypes with MiXCR, one entry per CDR3 protein. The table records around 6,000 distinct CDR3 sequences, around 25% of them present only once. The record originates from a study of HIV-infected patients and healthy controls. Whole blood was used without fractionation, so all unsorted peripheral T cells were included. V lost 4 bases and J lost 2; bases outside the gene matches: 17. Germline V gene sequence: CDR1 MNHNY, CDR2 SVGAGI (reference sequence). This CDR3 has 20 amino acids. The study, taken as a whole, reports: Healthy controls carried many MAIT alpha-chain CDR3s, while HIV+ repertoires had few.

The source was blood, collected before antiretroviral therapy. This sequence joins TRBV6-6 and TRBJ1-5, with TRBD1 identical over 10 bases. This TCR was sampled from an adult with HIV infection. The CDR3, as DNA: TGTGCCAGCAGTTTCTCGTCGGGACAGGGGATTCTCGCGGGCAATCAGCCCCAGCATTTT. Translated, it gives CASSFSSGQGILAGNQPQHF.